This T cell receptor (beta chain) stems from a study of T cell repertoires in cytomegalovirus infection. In the study overall: Based on public TCR beta signatures, there were indications of CMV infection and of a matching HLA type.

Findings and caveats of the study: Cumulative frequency of public TCR beta families picked out carriers of CMV plus the relevant HLA. The response measured ex vivo was dominated by TCR beta clonotypes (HLA-C-restricted and CMV-specific).

MiXCR, run by TCRdb on the reads, gives a single entry per CDR3 protein. Of 200,000 to 300,000 distinct CDR3 sequences listed, around 13% are singletons. CDR3 length: 14 residues. Per the germline V gene, CDR1 is SGHTA and CDR2 is FQGNSA. The ends lost 5 bases at V and 9 bases at J; junction bases unmatched: 10. Many counts were recorded for this clonotype. Its antigen remains unidentified. The sequencing sample was made of PBMCs. The J gene is TRBJ2-1, the V gene TRBV7-2, with 7 nucleotides matching TRBD2. The sequence was obtained from a human donor in good health (CMV status not recorded). Some clones in this sample may be carry-over from other donors' samples. This chain's CDR3 is CASSTPTSWAEQFF. CDR3 bases: TGTGCCAGCAGCACCCCGACTAGCTGGGCTGAGCAGTTCTTC.